The sequence of this T cell receptor beta chain was determined in a study of cytomegalovirus exposure and HLA in healthy donors. Study at large: In terms of ancestry, the Caucasian-associated cluster contained roughly 80% of the approximately 400 genotyped donors. Overall study results and limits: Further analysis, carried out later, found HLA-associated TCR beta chains more clonally expanded than equally common other chains.

This clone has just one count. The antigen is not known. The study ran its PCR with 60 Vbeta and 13 Jbeta primers. Clones were sequenced by immunoSEQ multiplex PCR, and TCRdb holds only the in-frame ones, with some missing. The sample lists 150,000 to 200,000 clones, 75% to 80% occurring once. Per germline, CDR1 PRHDT and CDR2 FYEKMQ (reference sequence). Trimming took off 2 bases at V and 7 bases at J, with 12 bases between the two ends. The CDR3 is made up of 13 amino acids. The J gene is TRBJ2-7, the V gene TRBV13; no firm D call. The TCR comes from a woman between 45 and 60 years old in good health and CMV-seropositive. The specimen sequenced was PBMCs. The CDR3 nucleotides are TGTGCCAGCAGCTTACAGGTAGATGGGGAGCAGTACTTC. It translates to CASSLQVDGEQYF.